Below are 6 T cell receptor beta chains sequenced from a single sample in a study of shared clonotypes between healthy human individuals. Sequenced by immunoSEQ multiplex PCR; TCRdb stores in-frame clones only, minus some. Of about 2.4 million clones in the sample, over 85% are singletons; the top ten hold about 0.34%. The sequenced sample was naive CD4+ T cells from PBMCs. Subset specified: CD45RA+ positively selected. These receptors all come from a young man in good health. Some clones in this sample may be carry-over from other donors' samples.

The chain combines TRBV5-4 with TRBJ1-2; perhaps TRBD1 as D (5 bases). V lost 3 bases and J lost 8, with 14 bases in between. Looked up from germline, CDR1 is SGHNT and CDR2 is YYREEE (reference sequence). The CDR3 runs to 13 residues. This chain's CDR3 is CASSWRGGGGYTF. For the CDR3, the DNA is TGTGCCAGCAGCTGGCGGGGCGGAGGAGGCTACACCTTC. The full variable domain, with the rest looked up from reference TRBV5-4 and TRBJ1-2, is ETGVTQSPTHLIKTRGQQVTLRCSSQSGHNTVSWYQQALGQGPQFIFQYYREEENGRGNFPPRFSGLQFPNYSSELNVNALELDDSALYLCASSWRGGGGYTFGSGTRLTVV.

This chain links TRBV6-6 with TRBJ1-2; TRBD1 aligns across 7 bases. The CDR3 consists of 15 residues. Germline V CDR1 and CDR2: MNHNY, SVGAGI (reference sequence). V lost 10 bases, J lost 4 bases, and 15 bases stayed unmatched. The CDR3 coding sequence is TGTGCCACCGATAACCCTGGGACAGAGCTCTATGGCTACACCTTC. Amino acid sequence: CATDNPGTELYGYTF.

The V gene is TRBV5-6, the J gene TRBJ1-2; tentative D call: TRBD1 (5 bases). This CDR3 contains 13 residues. Trimming cost V 5 bases and J 2 bases, with 10 bases left between them. The germline V gene encodes CDR1 SGHDT and CDR2 YYEEEE. CDR3 bases: TGTGCCAGCAGGTTACAGGAAAACTATGGCTACACCTTC. This gives the protein CASRLQENYGYTF. Variable domain in full (rest from reference TRBV5-6 and TRBJ1-2): DAGVTQSPTHLIKTRGQQVTLRCSPKSGHDTVSWYQQALGQGPQFIFQYYEEEERQRGNFPDRFSGHQFPNYSSELNVNALLLGDSALYLCASRLQENYGYTFGSGTRLTVV.

The V gene is TRBV9, the J gene TRBJ2-5, with 9 bases matching TRBD1. Germline CDR1 is SGDLS and CDR2 is YYNGEE. CDR3 length: 17 amino acids. The junction had 10 bases not matched to a gene; V was cut back by 3 bases and J by 1 base. This chain's CDR3 is CASSAGLDRGGQETQYF. In DNA, the CDR3 is TGTGCCAGCAGCGCGGGACTGGACAGGGGTGGCCAAGAGACCCAGTACTTC.

This chain connects TRBV27 to TRBJ2-6; no reliable D call. Germline CDR1 reads MNHEY; CDR2 reads SMNVEV (reference sequence). CDR3 size: 15 residues. Trimming stripped 5 bases from V and 0 bases from J, with 8 bases between. The CDR3 bases are TGTGCCAGCAGTACCGCTCGCTCTGGGGCCAACGTCCTGACTTTC. Translation: CASSTARSGANVLTF. The complete variable domain, with remaining parts taken from reference TRBV27 and TRBJ2-6, reads EAQVTQNPRYLITVTGKKLTVTCSQNMNHEYMSWYRQDPGLGLRQIYYSMNVEVTDKGDVPEGYKVSRKEKRNFPLILESPSPNQTSLYFCASSTARSGANVLTFGAGSRLTVL.

The CDR3 loop is CATSRERIGADASYTF. In nucleotides, the CDR3 is TGTGCCACCAGCAGAGAGCGGATAGGGGCAGACGCTAGCTACACCTTC. V is TRBV15 and J is TRBJ1-2, with D possibly TRBD1 on 5 matching bases. Germline V lookup: CDR1 LNHNV, CDR2 YYDKDF (reference sequence). The V end was cut by 0 bases, the J end by 9 bases, with 20 bases between. The CDR3 is 16 residues long.